These 7 T cell receptor beta chains originate from one sample sequenced in a study of blood T cell repertoires in COVID-19. The data were produced by immunoSEQ multiplex PCR, yet TCRdb's version contains in-frame clones alone and is incomplete. Among about 200,000 clones listed, 80% to 90% were seen once. Sample: peripheral blood. All receptors derive from a woman between 65 and 79 years old with acute or convalescent COVID-19.

This chain uses TRBV4-1 with TRBJ2-7; the match to TRBD1 covers 11 bases. This CDR3 is 15 amino acids long. V lost 3 bases and J lost 3; bases outside the gene matches: 4. Germline values: CDR1 MGHRA, CDR2 YSYEKL. The CDR3: CASSHQGQGGYEQYF. The CDR3 bases are TGCGCCAGCAGCCACCAGGGACAGGGGGGCTACGAGCAGTACTTC.

The gene calls are TRBV5-1 and TRBJ2-3, with 8 bases that match TRBD2. Trimming cost V 1 base and J 5 bases; bases outside gene matches: 9. The CDR3 consists of 16 residues. Germline V gene data show CDR1 as SGHRS and CDR2 as YFSETQ. CDR3 sequence (DNA): TGCGCCAGCAGCTTGACTGTAGCGGGGATACGAGATACGCAGTATTTT. Amino acid sequence: CASSLTVAGIRDTQYF.

This clone is a singleton in its sample. The rearrangement links TRBV2 to TRBJ2-2, with 11 bases that match TRBD2. Germline loops: CDR1 SNHLY, CDR2 FYNNEI. The trim removed 6 bases at V and 5 bases at J, leaving 8 bases unmatched. This CDR3 has 16 amino acids. As DNA, the CDR3 is TGTGCCAGCAGGGAACTAGCGGGAGCAGGTACCGGGGAGCTGTTTTTT. It specifies CASRELAGAGTGELFF.

This sequence joins TRBV6-5 and TRBJ2-7, with TRBD1 matching 9 bases. CDR3 length equals 15 residues. Germline V CDR1 and CDR2: MNHEY, SVGAGI. V dropped 7 bases and J dropped 4; count of bases not matched to a gene: 11. The CDR3 spells CASKRTGTGIYEQYF. CDR3 nucleotides: TGTGCCAGCAAGAGAACCGGGACAGGGATTTACGAGCAGTACTTC.

The rearrangement uses TRBV7-8 and TRBJ1-3; 8 bases align to TRBD1. Germline assignment: CDR1 SGHVS and CDR2 FQNEAQ. Unmatched junction bases numbered 5, after V lost 3 bases and J lost 4 bases. The CDR3 has 15 residues. The CDR3 loop is CASSLMTGAGNTIYF. The CDR3 DNA reads as TGTGCCAGCAGCTTGATGACAGGGGCAGGAAACACCATATATTTT.

The chain uses TRBV28 and TRBJ2-6; TRBD1 is a possible D gene (5 bases). Germline V CDR1 and CDR2: MDHEN, SYDVKM. The CDR3 spans 16 residues. Trimming removed 2 bases at V and 2 bases at J, with 10 bases between. The CDR3 bases are TGTGCCAGCAGTTTAGGGGCAAATACTGGGGCCAACGTCCTGACTTTC. Its protein is CASSLGANTGANVLTF.

The gene calls are TRBV4-3 and TRBJ1-4, with 8 bases that match TRBD1. Germline CDR1 LGHNA, CDR2 YSLEER. Unmatched junction bases numbered 4, after V lost 0 bases and J lost 7 bases. The CDR3 runs 15 residues. The CDR3 nucleotides are TGCGCCAGCAGCCAAGATCGGACAGGGACTGAAAAACTGTTTTTT. Its protein product is CASSQDRTGTEKLFF.